These T cell receptor beta chains were read from a single sample in a study of shared clonotypes between healthy human individuals. Here immunoSEQ multiplex PCR was the method, and the copy in TCRdb shows in-frame clones only, minus some. The data contain approximately 1,500,000 clones, around 97% of them seen just once; the ten biggest clones take up over 1%. The sample comprised naive CD4+ T cells sorted from blood. The receptor set was obtained from a man younger than 40 in good health. Each CDR3 is given with its conserved first and last residue. The order of the fields is D gene, J gene, V gene, clone size, CDR3 protein, CDR3 DNA. A D gene is named only where the DNA matches it firmly. Clone size is given for some rows only: seen once, a few or many times, or a class if the clone is expanded.

TRBD1 TRBJ2-2 TRBV19 - CASTRPTGEYLNTGELFF TGTGCCAGTACCCGACCGACAGGGGAATATCTGAACACCGGGGAGCTGTTTTTT
TRBD1 TRBJ2-1 TRBV7-9 - CASKISGGVGYNEQFF TGTGCCAGCAAGATCTCAGGGGGCGTCGGGTACAATGAGCAGTTCTTC
TRBD1 TRBJ1-2 TRBV11-1 - CASNPGQGFGYTF TGTGCCAGCAATCCGGGACAGGGGTTTGGCTACACCTTC
- TRBJ1-2 TRBV6-1 - CASGRDSGGYTF TGTGCCAGCGGCCGGGATTCGGGAGGCTACACCTTC
TRBD2 TRBJ2-3 TRBV6-5 - CASSSKLAGGSDTQYF TGTGCCAGCAGTTCTAAACTAGCGGGAGGGTCAGATACGCAGTATTTT
- TRBJ2-5 TRBV7-2 - CASSDSVGETQYF TGTGCCAGCAGTGACAGTGTGGGAGAGACCCAGTACTTC
TRBD1 TRBJ1-2 TRBV5-4 - CASTWEGADYGYTF TGTGCCAGCACCTGGGAGGGGGCGGACTATGGCTACACCTTC
- TRBJ1-3 TRBV9 - CASSPGLSGNTIYF TGTGCCAGCAGCCCCGGGTTGTCTGGAAACACCATATATTTT
- TRBJ1-5 TRBV2 - CASSPLDRQPQHF TGTGCCAGCAGTCCTCTCGACAGGCAGCCCCAGCATTTT
- TRBJ2-3 TRBV10-1 - CASSEHSGTDTQYF TGCGCCAGCAGTGAGCATTCGGGCACAGATACGCAGTATTTT
- TRBJ2-1 TRBV4-1 - CASSQEGGTSYNEQFF TGCGCCAGCAGCCAAGAGGGCGGGACCTCCTACAATGAGCAGTTCTTC
- TRBJ1-3 TRBV27 - CASREAGHLSGNTIYF TGTGCCAGCAGGGAGGCGGGGCACCTCTCTGGAAACACCATATATTTT
TRBD1 TRBJ2-7 TRBV18 - CASSPETGQGIGNYEQYF TGTGCCAGCTCACCTGAGACGGGACAGGGGATCGGAAACTACGAGCAGTACTTC
- TRBJ1-1 TRBV19 - CASSPGRRTMNTEAFF TGTGCCAGTAGTCCAGGACGCCGGACAATGAACACTGAAGCTTTCTTT
- TRBJ2-3 TRBV2 - CASSDRATLPTDTQYF TGTGCCAGCAGTGATCGGGCTACCCTCCCCACAGATACGCAGTATTTT
TRBD1 TRBJ2-6 TRBV5-4 - CASTPGQGRSGANVLTF TGTGCCAGCACCCCTGGACAGGGGAGGTCTGGGGCCAACGTCCTGACTTTC
TRBD2 TRBJ2-5 TRBV7-8 once CASSITSGREQETQYF TGTGCCAGCAGCATAACTAGCGGGAGGGAGCAAGAGACCCAGTACTTC
TRBD1 TRBJ2-5 TRBV18 - CASSRTGDGTQYF TGTGCCAGCTCACGGACAGGGGACGGGACCCAGTACTTC
- TRBJ2-3 TRBV28 few CASSRDRRTDTQYF TGTGCCAGCAGTCGTGACAGGCGCACAGATACGCAGTATTTT
- TRBJ2-5 TRBV5-4 once CASSSGLAETQYF TGTGCCAGCAGTTCGGGGCTGGCGGAGACCCAGTACTTC
- TRBJ2-5 TRBV27 - CASSRSAAQETQYF TGTGCCAGCAGTCGGTCGGCAGCTCAAGAGACCCAGTACTTC
TRBD1 TRBJ1-5 TRBV27 - CASSSDRQGAFQPQHF TGTGCCAGCAGTTCTGATAGGCAGGGGGCGTTCCAGCCCCAGCATTTT
TRBD2 TRBJ2-3 TRBV5-4 - CASSFLAGAEYF TGTGCCAGCAGCTTCTTAGCGGGGGCCGAATATTTT
- TRBJ1-5 TRBV9 - CASSALCTSSNQPQHF TGTGCCAGCAGCGCATTATGCACCAGTAGCAATCAGCCCCAGCATTTT
- TRBJ2-7 TRBV28 - CASSLQGRAYEQYF TGTGCCAGCAGTTTACAGGGCAGAGCCTACGAGCAGTACTTC
- TRBJ2-7 TRBV11-2 - CASSPRGGAPEQYF TGTGCCAGCAGCCCCCGGGGCGGCGCCCCCGAGCAGTACTTC
- TRBJ1-4 TRBV5-6 - CASSSPRGEKLFF TGTGCCAGCAGCTCGCCGAGGGGTGAAAAACTGTTTTTT
TRBD1 TRBJ1-5 TRBV19 - CASTVTGVGQPQHF TGTGCCAGTACTGTGACAGGGGTAGGTCAGCCCCAGCATTTT
- TRBJ1-3 TRBV10-1 - CASSGSRADPSGNTIYF TGCGCCAGCTCTGGAAGTCGGGCGGATCCCTCTGGAAACACCATATATTTT
TRBD2 TRBJ2-3 TRBV9 - CASSAIATSVGDTQYF TGTGCCAGCAGCGCCATAGCAACTAGCGTTGGAGATACGCAGTATTTT
- TRBJ2-7 TRBV28 - CASRSKGSYEQYF TGTGCCAGCAGATCAAAGGGCTCCTACGAGCAGTACTTC